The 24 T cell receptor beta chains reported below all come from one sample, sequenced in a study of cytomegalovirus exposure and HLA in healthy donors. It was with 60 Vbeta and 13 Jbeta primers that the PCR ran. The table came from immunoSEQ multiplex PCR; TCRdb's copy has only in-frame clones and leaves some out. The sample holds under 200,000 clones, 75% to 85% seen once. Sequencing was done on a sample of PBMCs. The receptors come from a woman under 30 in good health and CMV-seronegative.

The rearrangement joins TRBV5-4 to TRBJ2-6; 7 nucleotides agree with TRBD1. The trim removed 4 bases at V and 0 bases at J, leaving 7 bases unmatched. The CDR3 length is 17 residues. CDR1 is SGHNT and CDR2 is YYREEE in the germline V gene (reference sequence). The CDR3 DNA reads TGTGCCAGCAGCCGAGGACAGGAGTTCTCTGGGGCCAACGTCCTGACTTTC. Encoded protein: CASSRGQEFSGANVLTF.

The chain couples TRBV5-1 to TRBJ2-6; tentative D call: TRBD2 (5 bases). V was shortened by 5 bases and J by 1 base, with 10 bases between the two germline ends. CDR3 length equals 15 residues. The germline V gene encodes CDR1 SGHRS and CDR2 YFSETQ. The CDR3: CASSPRVSGANVLTF. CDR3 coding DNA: TGCGCCAGCAGTCCGAGGGTTTCTGGGGCCAACGTCCTGACTTTC.

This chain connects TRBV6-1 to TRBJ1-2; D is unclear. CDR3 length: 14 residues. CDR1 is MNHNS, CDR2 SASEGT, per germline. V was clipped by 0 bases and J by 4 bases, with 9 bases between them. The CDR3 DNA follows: TGTGCCAGCAGTGAAGCCCTCCAAGCCTATGGCTACACCTTC. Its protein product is CASSEALQAYGYTF.

CDR3 amino acids: CASTAGDRYEQYF. CDR3 sequence (DNA): TGCGCCAGCACAGCGGGGGATCGCTACGAGCAGTACTTC. V and J are TRBV5-1 and TRBJ2-7; 8 positions agree with TRBD2. This CDR3 spans 13 amino acids. Germline V CDR1 and CDR2: SGHRS, YFSETQ. The ends lost 6 bases at V and 3 bases at J; junction bases unmatched: 5.

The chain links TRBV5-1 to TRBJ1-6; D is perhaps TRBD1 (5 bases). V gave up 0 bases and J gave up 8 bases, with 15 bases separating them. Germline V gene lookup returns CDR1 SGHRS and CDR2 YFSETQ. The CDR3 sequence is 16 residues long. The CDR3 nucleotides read TGCGCCAGCAGCTTGGCCGGGGCAGGGAGGGATTCACCCCTCCACTTT. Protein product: CASSLAGAGRDSPLHF.

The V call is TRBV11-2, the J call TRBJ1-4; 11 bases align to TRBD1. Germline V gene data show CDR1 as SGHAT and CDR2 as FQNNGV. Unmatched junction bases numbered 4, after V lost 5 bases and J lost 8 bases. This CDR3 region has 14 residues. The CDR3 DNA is TGTGCCAGCAGCCGGGACAGGGGGGGAGAAAAACTGTTTTTT. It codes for CASSRDRGGEKLFF.

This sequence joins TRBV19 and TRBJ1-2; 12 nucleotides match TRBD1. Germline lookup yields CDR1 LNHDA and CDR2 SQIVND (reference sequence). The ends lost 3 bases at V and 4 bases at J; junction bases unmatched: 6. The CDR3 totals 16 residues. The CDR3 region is CASSIGTGGTFYGYTF. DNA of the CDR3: TGTGCCAGTAGTATCGGGACAGGGGGCACCTTCTATGGCTACACCTTC.

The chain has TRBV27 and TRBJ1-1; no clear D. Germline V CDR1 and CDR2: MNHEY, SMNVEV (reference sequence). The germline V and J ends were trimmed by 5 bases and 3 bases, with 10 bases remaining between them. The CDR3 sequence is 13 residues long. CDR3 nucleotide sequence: TGTGCCAGCAGTCAACGCCGGGACACTGAAGCTTTCTTT. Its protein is CASSQRRDTEAFF.

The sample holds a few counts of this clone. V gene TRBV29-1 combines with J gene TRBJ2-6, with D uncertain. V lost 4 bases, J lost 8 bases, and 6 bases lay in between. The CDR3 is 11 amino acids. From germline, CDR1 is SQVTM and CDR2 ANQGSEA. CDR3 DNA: TGCAGCGTTGGGGCTACCAACGTCCTGACTTTC. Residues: CSVGATNVLTF.

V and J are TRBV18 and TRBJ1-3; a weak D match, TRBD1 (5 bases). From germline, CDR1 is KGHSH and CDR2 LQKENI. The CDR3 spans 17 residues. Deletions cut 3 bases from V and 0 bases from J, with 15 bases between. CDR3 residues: CASSPLQAPSSGNTIYF. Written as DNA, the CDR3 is TGTGCCAGCTCACCGTTACAGGCCCCCAGCTCTGGAAACACCATATATTTT.

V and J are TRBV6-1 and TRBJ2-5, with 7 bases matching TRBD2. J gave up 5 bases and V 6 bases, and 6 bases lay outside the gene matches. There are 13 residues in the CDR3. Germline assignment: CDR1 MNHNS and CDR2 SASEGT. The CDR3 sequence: CASRPGGGETQYF. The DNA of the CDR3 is TGTGCCAGCAGACCGGGAGGTGGGGAGACCCAGTACTTC.

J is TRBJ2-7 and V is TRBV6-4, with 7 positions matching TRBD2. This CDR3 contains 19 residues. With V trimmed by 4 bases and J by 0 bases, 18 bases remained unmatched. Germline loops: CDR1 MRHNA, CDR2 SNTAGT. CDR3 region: CASSGTGGILTRNSYEQYF. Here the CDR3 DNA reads TGTGCCAGCAGTGGGACGGGAGGAATACTTACGAGGAACTCCTACGAGCAGTACTTC.

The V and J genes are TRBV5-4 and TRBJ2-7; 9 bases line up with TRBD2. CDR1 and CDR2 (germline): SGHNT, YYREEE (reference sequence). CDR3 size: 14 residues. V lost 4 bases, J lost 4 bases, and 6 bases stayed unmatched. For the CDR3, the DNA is TGTGCCAGCAGCATAGGGACTAGCCAATACGAGCAGTACTTC. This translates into CASSIGTSQYEQYF.

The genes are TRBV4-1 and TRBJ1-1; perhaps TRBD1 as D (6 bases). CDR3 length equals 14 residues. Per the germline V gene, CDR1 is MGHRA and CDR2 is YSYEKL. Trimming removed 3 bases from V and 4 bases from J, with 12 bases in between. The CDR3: CASSHQGKGTEAFF. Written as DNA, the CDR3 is TGCGCCAGCAGCCATCAGGGGAAGGGCACTGAAGCTTTCTTT.

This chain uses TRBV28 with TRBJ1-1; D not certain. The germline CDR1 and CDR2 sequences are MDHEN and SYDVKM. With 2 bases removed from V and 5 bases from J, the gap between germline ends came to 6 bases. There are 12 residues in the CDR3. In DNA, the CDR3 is TGTGCCAGCAGTTTACGGGAAACTGAAGCTTTCTTT. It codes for CASSLRETEAFF.

This CDR3 is CASSPLQRNYGYTF. The CDR3 region has the DNA TGCGCCAGCAGCCCCCTACAGAGAAACTATGGCTACACCTTC. J is TRBJ1-2 and V is TRBV5-1, with unresolved D. Germline V gene lookup returns CDR1 SGHRS and CDR2 YFSETQ. The CDR3 covers 14 residues. The V and J ends lost 4 bases and 2 bases respectively, with 12 bases between them.

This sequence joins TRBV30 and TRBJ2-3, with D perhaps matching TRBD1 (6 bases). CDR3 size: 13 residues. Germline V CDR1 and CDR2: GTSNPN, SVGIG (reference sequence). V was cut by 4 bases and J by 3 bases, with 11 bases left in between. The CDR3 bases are TGTGCCTGGAATCGGGACATAACAGATACGCAGTATTTT. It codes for CAWNRDITDTQYF.

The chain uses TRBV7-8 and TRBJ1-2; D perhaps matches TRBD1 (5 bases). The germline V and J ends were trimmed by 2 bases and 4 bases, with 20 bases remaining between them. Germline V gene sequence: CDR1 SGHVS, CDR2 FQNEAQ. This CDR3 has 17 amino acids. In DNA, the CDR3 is TGTGCCAGCAGCTTAAGGACGGTTCCAGGGCACTCCTATGGCTACACCTTC. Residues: CASSLRTVPGHSYGYTF. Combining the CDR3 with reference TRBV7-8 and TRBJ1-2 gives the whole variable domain GAGVSQSPRYKVAKRGQDVALRCDPISGHVSLFWYQQALGQGPEFLTYFQNEAQLDKSGLPSDRFFAERPEGSVSTLKIQRTQQEDSAVYLCASSLRTVPGHSYGYTFGSGTRLTVV.

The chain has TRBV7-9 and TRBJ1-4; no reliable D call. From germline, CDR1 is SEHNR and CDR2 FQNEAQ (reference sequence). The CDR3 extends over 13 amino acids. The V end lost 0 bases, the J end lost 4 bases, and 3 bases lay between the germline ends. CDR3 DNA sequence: TGTGCCAGCAGCTTAGCCGTTAATGAAAAACTGTTTTTT. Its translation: CASSLAVNEKLFF.

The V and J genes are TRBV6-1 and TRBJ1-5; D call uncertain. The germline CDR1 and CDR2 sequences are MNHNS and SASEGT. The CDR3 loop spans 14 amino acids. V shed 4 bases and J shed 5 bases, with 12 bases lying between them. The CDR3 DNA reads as TGTGCCAGCAGTGCTGGCGCCGGGGATCAGCCCCAGCATTTT. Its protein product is CASSAGAGDQPQHF.

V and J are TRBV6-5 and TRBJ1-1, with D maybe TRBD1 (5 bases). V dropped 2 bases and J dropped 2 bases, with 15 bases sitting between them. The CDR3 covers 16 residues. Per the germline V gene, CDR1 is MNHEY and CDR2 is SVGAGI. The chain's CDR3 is CASSYALGATNTEAFF. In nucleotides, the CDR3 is TGTGCCAGCAGTTACGCCCTAGGGGCAACAAACACTGAAGCTTTCTTT.

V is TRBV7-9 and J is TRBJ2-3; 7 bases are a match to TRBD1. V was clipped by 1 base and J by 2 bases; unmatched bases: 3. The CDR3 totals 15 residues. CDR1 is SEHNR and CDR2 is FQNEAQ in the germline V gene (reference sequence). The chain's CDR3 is CASSLVGTDTDTQYF. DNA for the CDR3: TGTGCCAGCAGCTTAGTGGGGACAGACACAGATACGCAGTATTTT.

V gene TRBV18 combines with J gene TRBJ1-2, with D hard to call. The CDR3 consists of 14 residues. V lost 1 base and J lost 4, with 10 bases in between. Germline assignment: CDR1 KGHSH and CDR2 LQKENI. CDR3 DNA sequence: TGTGCCAGCTCACCACTTTCGGGAGGCTATGGCTACACCTTC. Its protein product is CASSPLSGGYGYTF.

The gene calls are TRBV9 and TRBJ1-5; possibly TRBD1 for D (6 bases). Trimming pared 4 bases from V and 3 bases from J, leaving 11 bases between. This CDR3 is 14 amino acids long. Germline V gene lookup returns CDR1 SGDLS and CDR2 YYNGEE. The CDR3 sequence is CASSQRQDNQPQHF. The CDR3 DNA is TGTGCCAGCAGCCAGAGACAGGACAATCAGCCCCAGCATTTT.